This TCR beta chain was recorded in a study of beta chain features in type 1 diabetes. Points from the study as a whole: When Type 1 diabetes patients were examined, their TCRB CDR3s proved moderately but significantly shorter in all four CD4+ subsets. The study left unresolved whether HLA type influences TCRB rearrangement. Among type 1 diabetes patients, VDJ junctions had fewer insertions and more deletions.

As to this clone: As yet, its antigen is unknown.

The ends lost 1 base at V and 0 bases at J; junction bases unmatched: 11. Germline CDR1 is MDHEN and CDR2 is SYDVKM. The CDR3 extends over 19 amino acids. All of the isolated RNA was reverse transcribed, so expressed TCRB transcripts were sequenced. TCRdb keeps only in-frame clones here, not all; method: immunoSEQ multiplex PCR. The sample lists about 180,000 clones, roughly an eighth seen once, with 0.6% to 0.8% in the top ten. Sequencing was performed on central memory CD4+ T cells from blood. The clonotype comes from a woman between 18 and 29 years old in good health. This chain connects TRBV28 to TRBJ2-7; 11 bases are shared with TRBD2. The CDR3, as DNA: TGTGCCAGCAGTTTATTCGTCGGGACTAGCGGCATCTACTCCTACGAGCAGTACTTC. Encoded protein: CASSLFVGTSGIYSYEQYF.